These T cell receptor beta chains were read from a single sample in a study of pediatric ulcerative colitis. The table came from immunoSEQ multiplex PCR; TCRdb's copy has only in-frame clones and leaves some out. The table shows 54,000 or so clones, with about nine tenths occurring only once. The sequenced sample was blood. The receptors originated from a boy aged 5-17 years who was a control in a study of pediatric ulcerative colitis. The CDR3 runs from the conserved cysteine through the conserved F or W. The D gene is left open where the match is weak. Clone size is shown for a subset of rows, as once, few, many or a class of expanded clone.

TRBJ2-3,TRBV6-4,.,.,TGTGCCAGCAGTGAAGGGGGTCCCGCAGATACGCAGTATTTT,CASSEGGPADTQYF
TRBJ2-2,TRBV6-5,.,.,TGTGCCAGCAGTAAAGACACCGCGAACACCGGGGAGCTGTTTTTT,CASSKDTANTGELFF
TRBJ1-2,TRBV28,.,.,TGTGCCAGCAGTTTATCGTTAGGGAAAAATGGCTACACCTTC,CASSLSLGKNGYTF
TRBJ1-1,TRBV7-2,.,.,TGTGCCAGCAGCTTAATGGATGAATCGTCGAAAGAAGCTTTCTTT,CASSLMDESSKEAFF
TRBJ1-5,TRBV4-2,.,.,TGTGCCAGCAGCCAAGGGGAGGTGGGACGCGAATTTCAGCCCCAGCATTTT,CASSQGEVGREFQPQHF
TRBJ1-2,TRBV19,.,TRBD1,TGTGCCAGCCGGGGGGCCGGGGGACAGGGGAGCTATGGCTACACCTTC,CASRGAGGQGSYGYTF
TRBJ2-2,TRBV7-6,.,TRBD2,TGTGCCAGCAGCCCGGCCGGGACTAGCGTAGGCACCGGGGAGCTGTTTTTT,CASSPAGTSVGTGELFF
TRBJ1-2,TRBV19,.,TRBD1,TGTGCCAGTAGTATAGGGGACAGCGACCCTCACCTAGGCTATGGCTACACCTTC,CASSIGDSDPHLGYGYTF
TRBJ1-2,TRBV28,.,.,TGTGCCAGCAGTCCCCTCTTCGGGGCTTGGTATGGCTACACCTTC,CASSPLFGAWYGYTF
TRBJ1-5,TRBV19,.,.,TGTGCCACCAGTTACGGTTGGGGGGCCGGTCAGCCCCAGCATTTT,CATSYGWGAGQPQHF
TRBJ2-7,TRBV27,.,.,TGTGCCACCATGGGGACGGCATCCTACGAGCAGTACTTC,CATMGTASYEQYF
TRBJ2-2,TRBV6-5,.,TRBD2,TGTGCCAGCAGTTACTCGACACTAGCGACCGGGGAGCTGTTTTTT,CASSYSTLATGELFF
TRBJ1-2,TRBV19,.,TRBD1,TGTGCCAGTAGTGGGCTCGACAGGGGGCGAGGCTACACCTTC,CASSGLDRGRGYTF
TRBJ2-1,TRBV7-6,once,.,TGTGCCAGCAGCTTCTACAATGAGCAGTTCTTC,CASSFYNEQFF
TRBJ2-7,TRBV13,.,TRBD2,TGTGCCAGCAGCTTAGCGGGGGGGCCCTACGAGCAGTACTTC,CASSLAGGPYEQYF
TRBJ1-1,TRBV15,.,.,TGTGCCACCAGCCATTGGGGAGGCACTGAAGCTTTCTTT,CATSHWGGTEAFF
TRBJ2-7,TRBV28,.,.,TGTGCCAGCAGTTTATTTGGGGCCAACTACGAGCAGTACTTC,CASSLFGANYEQYF
TRBJ2-7,TRBV10-3,.,TRBD1,TGTGCCATCAGTTCGCCAGGGGGCATTCTGGACGAGCAGTACTTC,CAISSPGGILDEQYF
TRBJ2-7,TRBV27,.,.,TGTGCCAGCAGTCTCGCAGGGAACGAGCAGTACTTC,CASSLAGNEQYF
TRBJ1-1,TRBV19,.,TRBD1,TGTGCCAGTAGTATGACAGGGTCGGGCCTAGAGAACACTGAAGCTTTCTTT,CASSMTGSGLENTEAFF
TRBJ2-7,TRBV4-1,.,.,TGCGCCAGCAGCTCCAAGAAAACGGGTAGGGAGCAGTACTTC,CASSSKKTGREQYF
TRBJ1-1,TRBV10-3,once,TRBD1,TGTGCCATCAGTAACCGGGACAGGGGAGGGGATAACACTGAAGCTTTCTTT,CAISNRDRGGDNTEAFF
TRBJ2-3,TRBV6-4,.,.,TGTGCCAGCAGTCTATCTAGCGCCGGAACCACAGATACGCAGTATTTT,CASSLSSAGTTDTQYF
TRBJ2-1,TRBV12-5,.,.,TGTGCTAGTGGTTTGGTACGAGGCATTTCCTCTTCCTACAATGAGCAGTTCTTC,CASGLVRGISSSYNEQFF
TRBJ2-7,TRBV6-6,.,TRBD1,TGTGCCAGCAGTTACGGTCCGGGACAGAGCTACGAGCAGTACTTC,CASSYGPGQSYEQYF
TRBJ1-3,TRBV28,.,TRBD1,TGTGCCAGCAGTCCCGGGACAGGTGTTTTCTCTGGAAACACCATATATTTT,CASSPGTGVFSGNTIYF
TRBJ1-1,TRBV29-1,.,.,TGCAGCGTTGGGGGGGATACTGAAGCTTTCTTT,CSVGGDTEAFF
TRBJ2-3,TRBV19,.,.,TGTGCCAGTAGTCACATAGCGAGCGGGAGCACAGATACGCAGTATTTT,CASSHIASGSTDTQYF
TRBJ2-1,TRBV6-5,.,TRBD2,TGTGCCAGCAGTAAGCTAGCGGGAGTCAATGAGCAGTTCTTC,CASSKLAGVNEQFF
TRBJ2-1,TRBV7-9,once,.,TGTGCCAGCAGCTCGACTTTGCGGTATGAGCAGTTCTTC,CASSSTLRYEQFF
TRBJ1-5,TRBV18,.,TRBD1,TGTGCCAGCTCACCATTCAGGGGGGAGGCCCAGCATTTT,CASSPFRGEAQHF
TRBJ2-7,TRBV5-6,.,.,TGTGCCAGCAGCCGCTTGGGGACCGAGTCCTCCTACGAGCAGTACTTC,CASSRLGTESSYEQYF
TRBJ1-5,TRBV5-4,once,.,TGTGCCAGCAGCTGGGGTCCGGGCGAAGATCAGCCCCAGCATTTT,CASSWGPGEDQPQHF
TRBJ2-7,TRBV19,.,.,TGTGCCAGTAGTATCTTCATGGGTTACGAGCAGTACTTC,CASSIFMGYEQYF
TRBJ2-6,TRBV9,.,.,TGTGCCAGCAGCGCTCACTCTGGGGCCAACGTCCTGACTTTC,CASSAHSGANVLTF
TRBJ1-2,TRBV18,.,TRBD1,TGTGCCAGCTCCCCGAGGACAGGATGGGACTATGGCTACACCTTC,CASSPRTGWDYGYTF
TRBJ2-1,TRBV4-1,.,TRBD1,TGCGCCAGCAGCCCACCGGGACAGGGGGCCCATGAGCAGTTCTTC,CASSPPGQGAHEQFF
TRBJ1-1,TRBV5-1,.,.,TGCGCCAGCAGCTTGCAAAGGGGGACTTATGAAGCTTTCTTT,CASSLQRGTYEAFF
TRBJ1-1,TRBV2,few,TRBD1,TGTGCCAGCAGCCCCCAGACAGGGATGAACACTGAAGCTTTCTTT,CASSPQTGMNTEAFF
TRBJ1-1,TRBV19,.,.,TGTGCCAGTAGTATAGGCGGGGCTGAAGCTTTCTTT,CASSIGGAEAFF